The T cell receptor beta chain under discussion was sequenced for a study of molecular identifiers for immune sequencing clone quantification. Overall study results and limits: Clonotypes topping 20 RNA copies carried over 97% of effector molecules but under 1% of naive ones. Highly expanded clones may be undercounted when identical TCR molecules share barcodes.

The germline V gene has CDR1 MDHEN and CDR2 SYDVKM. Trimming pared 6 bases from V and 6 bases from J, leaving 19 bases between. The length of the CDR3 is 15 residues. Sorting was used to obtain naive CD8 T cells (CD8+CD4-CCR7+CD45RA+). This clonotype was recorded a few times. Its matching antigen is unknown. MiXCR, run by TCRdb on the PCR reads, gives a single entry per CDR3 protein. The sample carries 15,000 to 20,000 distinct CDR3 sequences, 20% to 25% recorded once. V usage is TRBV28 and J usage is TRBJ2-3; either TRBD1 or TRBD2 may fit D (5 bases each). Sequenced input: naive CD8+ T cells from blood, with Jurkat cell RNA spiked in. Subset described: FACS-sorted CD8+CD4-CCR7+CD45RA+ naive T cells. The receptor's source is a human donor in good health. Some libraries in this study had Jurkat cell RNA spiked in. The CDR3 bases are TGTGCCAGCAGCTTACCCGGGACCCTGGGCGATACGCAGTATTTT. Translated: CASSLPGTLGDTQYF.